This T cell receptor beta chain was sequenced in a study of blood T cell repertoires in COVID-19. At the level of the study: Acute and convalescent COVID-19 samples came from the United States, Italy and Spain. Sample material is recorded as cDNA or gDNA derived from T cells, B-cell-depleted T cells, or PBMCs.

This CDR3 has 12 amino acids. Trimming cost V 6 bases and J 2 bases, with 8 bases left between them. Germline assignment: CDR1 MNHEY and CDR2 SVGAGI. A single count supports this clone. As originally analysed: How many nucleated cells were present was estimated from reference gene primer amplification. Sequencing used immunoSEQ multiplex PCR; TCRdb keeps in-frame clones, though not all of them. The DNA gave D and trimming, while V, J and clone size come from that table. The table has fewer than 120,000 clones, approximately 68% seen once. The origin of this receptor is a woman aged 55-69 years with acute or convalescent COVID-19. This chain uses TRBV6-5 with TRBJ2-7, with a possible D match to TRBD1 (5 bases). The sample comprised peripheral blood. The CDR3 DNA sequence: TGTGCCAGCAGAACAGGTCCCTACGAGCAGTACTTC. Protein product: CASRTGPYEQYF.